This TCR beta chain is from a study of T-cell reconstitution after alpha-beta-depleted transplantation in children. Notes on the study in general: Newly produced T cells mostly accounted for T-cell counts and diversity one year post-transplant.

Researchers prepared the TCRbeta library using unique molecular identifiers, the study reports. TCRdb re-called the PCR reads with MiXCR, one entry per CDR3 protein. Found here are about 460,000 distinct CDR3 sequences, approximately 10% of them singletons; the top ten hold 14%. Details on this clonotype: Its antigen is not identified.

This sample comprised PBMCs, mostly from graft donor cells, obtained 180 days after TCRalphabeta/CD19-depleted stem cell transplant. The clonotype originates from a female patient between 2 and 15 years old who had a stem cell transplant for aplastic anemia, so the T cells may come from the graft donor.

CDR3 in DNA: TGCGCCAGCAGCCAGGTTCTGAAGCTTCAAGTCGGGACAGGGTTCTCCTACGAGCAGTACTTC. As protein: CASSQVLKLQVGTGFSYEQYF. The rearrangement uses TRBV4-1 and TRBJ2-7; TRBD1 matches 9 bases. CDR1 is MGHRA and CDR2 is YSYEKL in the germline V gene. Trimming removed 3 bases from V and 0 bases from J; junction bases left unmatched: 21. CDR3 length: 21 amino acids.